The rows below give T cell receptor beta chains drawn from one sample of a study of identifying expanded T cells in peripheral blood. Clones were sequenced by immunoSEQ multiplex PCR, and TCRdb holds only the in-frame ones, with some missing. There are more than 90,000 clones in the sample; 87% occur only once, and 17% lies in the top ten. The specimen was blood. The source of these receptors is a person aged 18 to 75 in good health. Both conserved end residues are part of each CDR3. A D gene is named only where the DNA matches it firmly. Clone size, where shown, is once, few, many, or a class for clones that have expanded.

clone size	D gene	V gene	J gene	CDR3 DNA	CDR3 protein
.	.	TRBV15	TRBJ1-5	TGTGCCACCAGGGAAGGAAATCAGCCCCAGCATTTT	CATREGNQPQHF
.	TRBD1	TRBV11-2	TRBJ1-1	TGTGCCAGCACCGTCCTCCGGGGGACAGCGAACACTGAAGCTTTCTTT	CASTVLRGTANTEAFF
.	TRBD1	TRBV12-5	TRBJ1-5	TGTGCTAGTGGTTTGAACCAGGGGGCGTCGAATCAGCCCCAGCATTTT	CASGLNQGASNQPQHF
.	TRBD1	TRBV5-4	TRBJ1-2	TGTGCCAGCAGCTTGAAGGGGGCGGATGGCTACACCTTC	CASSLKGADGYTF
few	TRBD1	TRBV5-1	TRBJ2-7	TGCGCCAGCAGCTTATCGGGACAGGGGTACGAGCAGTACTTC	CASSLSGQGYEQYF
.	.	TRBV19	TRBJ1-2	TGTGCCAGTAGTATCCCCGACGGATTATATGGCTACACCTTC	CASSIPDGLYGYTF
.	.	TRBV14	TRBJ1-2	TGTGCCAGCAGCCACCTTTTAACAGGGTTCGATGGCTACACCTTC	CASSHLLTGFDGYTF
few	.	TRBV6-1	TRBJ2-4	TGTGCCAGCAGATCCACAGGGTCCGGAAACATTCAGTACTTC	CASRSTGSGNIQYF
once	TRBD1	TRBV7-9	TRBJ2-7	TGTGCCAGCAGCTTAGGACAGGGGCCGGCCTACGAGCAGTACTTC	CASSLGQGPAYEQYF
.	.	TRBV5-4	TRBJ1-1	TGTGCCAGCAGGTGGGGAGGAAACACTGAAGCTTTCTTT	CASRWGGNTEAFF
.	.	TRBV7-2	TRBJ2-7	TGTGCCAGCAGCTCTCCCTCGGGACGGCTACTCTACGAGCAGTACTTC	CASSSPSGRLLYEQYF
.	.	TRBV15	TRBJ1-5	TGTGCCACCAGCAGCGGTCGGGGGGGTAGCAATCAGCCCCAGCATTTT	CATSSGRGGSNQPQHF
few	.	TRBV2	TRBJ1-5	TGTGCCAGCCGATACAATCAGCCCCAGCATTTT	CASRYNQPQHF
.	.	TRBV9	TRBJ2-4	TGTGCCAGCAGCGTACAGGGTGGGGCCAAAAACATTCAGTACTTC	CASSVQGGAKNIQYF
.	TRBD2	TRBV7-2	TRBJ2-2	TGTGCCAGCAGCTTAGCCGGCGGGGGGAGCGGGGAGCTGTTTTTT	CASSLAGGGSGELFF
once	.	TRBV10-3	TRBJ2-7	TGTGCCAGTCGGACGGACTCCTACGAGCAGTACTTC	CASRTDSYEQYF
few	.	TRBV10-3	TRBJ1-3	TGTGCCTCCACAGGGTTCACCTCTCGGGGTGGAAACACCATATATTTT	CASTGFTSRGGNTIYF
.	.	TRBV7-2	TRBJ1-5	TGTGCCAGCAGCTTCGGACCGGGGTATCAGCCCCAGCATTTT	CASSFGPGYQPQHF
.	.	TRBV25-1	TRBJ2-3	TGTGCCAGCAGTCTAACAGATACGCAGTATTTT	CASSLTDTQYF
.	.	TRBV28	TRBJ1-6	TGTGCCAGCAGTTCGGCGAGCTCCTATAATTCACCCCTCCACTTT	CASSSASSYNSPLHF
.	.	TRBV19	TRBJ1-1	TGTGCCAGTAGTCCATGGGGGGAGTTGAACACTGAAGCTTTCTTT	CASSPWGELNTEAFF
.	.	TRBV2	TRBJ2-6	TGTGCCAGCCAACAAGGGGGAGTAGGCTGGGCCAACGTCCTGACTTTC	CASQQGGVGWANVLTF
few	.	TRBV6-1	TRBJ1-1	TGTGCCAGAGACGATGGTGAAGCTTTCTTT	CARDDGEAFF
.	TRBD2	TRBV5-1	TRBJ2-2	TGCGCCAGCAGCGCCAATAGCGGGGGTACTATAAACACCGGGGAGCTGTTTTTT	CASSANSGGTINTGELFF
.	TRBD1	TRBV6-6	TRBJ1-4	TGTGCCAGCAGTAAAACCGACAGGGTTCGGGAAAAACTGTTTTTT	CASSKTDRVREKLFF
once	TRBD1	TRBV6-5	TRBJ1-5	TGTGCCAGCAGTCCACAGGGGTCGGGCCAGCCCCAGCATTTT	CASSPQGSGQPQHF
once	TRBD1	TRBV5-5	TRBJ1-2	TGTGCCAGCAGGGACCACAGGGGTCCGAACTATGGCTACACCTTC	CASRDHRGPNYGYTF
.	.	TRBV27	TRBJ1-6	TGTGCCAGCAGTTTGGAGGGGTCACCCCTCCACTTT	CASSLEGSPLHF
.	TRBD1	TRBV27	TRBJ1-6	TGTGCCAGCAGGATAGGGGGCAACTCACCCCTCCACTTT	CASRIGGNSPLHF
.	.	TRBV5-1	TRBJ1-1	TGCGCCAGCAGCTTGGGGCAGAAGGAATCTGAAGCTTTCTTT	CASSLGQKESEAFF
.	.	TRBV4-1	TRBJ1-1	TGCGCCAGCAGCCAGGGATGGGGAACTGAAGCTTTCTTT	CASSQGWGTEAFF
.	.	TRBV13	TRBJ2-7	TGTGCCAGCAGCGAGAGCCCGGACATCGACTACGAGCAGTACTTC	CASSESPDIDYEQYF
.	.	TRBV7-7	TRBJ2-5	TGTGCCAGCAGCTTAAACCCCCCCGAGCTCAGAGAGACCCAGTACTTC	CASSLNPPELRETQYF
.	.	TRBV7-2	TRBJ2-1	TGTGCCAGCAGCTTATCTAGGAGGGCTAATGAGCAGTTCTTC	CASSLSRRANEQFF
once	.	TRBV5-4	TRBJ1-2	TGTGCCAGCAGCTATGGTTACGGGCTGGTTTACTATGGCTACACCTTC	CASSYGYGLVYYGYTF
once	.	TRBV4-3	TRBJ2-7	TGCGCCAGCAGCCAAGTCCAGGGTTACCACGAGCAGTACTTC	CASSQVQGYHEQYF
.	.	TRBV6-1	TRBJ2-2	TGTGCCAGCAGTGAAGCGAGGACACTGGACACCGGGGAGCTGTTTTTT	CASSEARTLDTGELFF
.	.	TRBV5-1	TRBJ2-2	TGCGCCAGCAGCCCATTGGGGGGGAACACCGGGGAGCTGTTTTTT	CASSPLGGNTGELFF
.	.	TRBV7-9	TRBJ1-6	TGTGCCAGCAGCTTAGGGGGGGCAAGGAATTCACCCCTCCACTTT	CASSLGGARNSPLHF
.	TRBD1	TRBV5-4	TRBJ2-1	TGTGCCAGCAGTATACCGGGACAGCCCTACAATGAGCAGTTCTTC	CASSIPGQPYNEQFF
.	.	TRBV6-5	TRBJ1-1	TGTGCCAGCAGTTACGTCAGGACTTCTAGGGGCACTGAAGCTTTCTTT	CASSYVRTSRGTEAFF
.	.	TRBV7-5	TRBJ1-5	TGTGCCAGAAGCCCTAGGTGTGATAGCAATCAGCCCCAGCATTTT	CARSPRCDSNQPQHF
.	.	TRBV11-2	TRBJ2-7	TGTGCCAGCAGCTTAGAGAGGGCATCCTACGAGCAGTACTTC	CASSLERASYEQYF
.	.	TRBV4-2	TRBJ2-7	TGTGCCAGCAGCCAAGAATCTTTAGGGGCAGGGCAGGGGAAGCAGTACTTC	CASSQESLGAGQGKQYF
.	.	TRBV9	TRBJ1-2	TGTGCCAGCGGGGACGTTAGCGGCTACACCTTC	CASGDVSGYTF